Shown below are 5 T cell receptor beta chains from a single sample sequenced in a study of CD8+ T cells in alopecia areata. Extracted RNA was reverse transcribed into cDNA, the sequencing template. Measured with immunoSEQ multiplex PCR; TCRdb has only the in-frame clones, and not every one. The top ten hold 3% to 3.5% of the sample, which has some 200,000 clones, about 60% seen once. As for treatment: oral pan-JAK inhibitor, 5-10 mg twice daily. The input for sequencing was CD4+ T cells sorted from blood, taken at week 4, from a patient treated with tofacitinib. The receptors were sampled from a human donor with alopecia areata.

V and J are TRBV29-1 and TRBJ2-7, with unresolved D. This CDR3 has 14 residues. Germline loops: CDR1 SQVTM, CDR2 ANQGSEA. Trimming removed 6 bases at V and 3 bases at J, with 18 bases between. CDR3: CSVVRRPLLYEQYF. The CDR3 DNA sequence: TGCAGCGTGGTCCGCCGGCCCCTCCTCTACGAGCAGTACTTC.

The CDR3 sequence is CACGLAGRRGETQYF. CDR3 nucleotide sequence: TGTGCCTGCGGTTTAGCGGGACGAAGGGGGGAGACCCAGTACTTC. The rearrangement uses TRBV30 and TRBJ2-5; the match to TRBD2 covers 8 bases. The CDR3 runs 15 residues. The germline gives CDR1 GTSNPN, CDR2 SVGIG (reference sequence). The ends lost 6 bases at V and 5 bases at J; junction bases unmatched: 14.

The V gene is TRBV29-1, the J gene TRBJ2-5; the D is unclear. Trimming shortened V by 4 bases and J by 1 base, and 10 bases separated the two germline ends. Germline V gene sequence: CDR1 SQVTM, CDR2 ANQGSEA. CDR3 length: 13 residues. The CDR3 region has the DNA TGCAGCGTTGGGCGACGGCTCCAAGAGACCCAGTACTTC. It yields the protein CSVGRRLQETQYF.

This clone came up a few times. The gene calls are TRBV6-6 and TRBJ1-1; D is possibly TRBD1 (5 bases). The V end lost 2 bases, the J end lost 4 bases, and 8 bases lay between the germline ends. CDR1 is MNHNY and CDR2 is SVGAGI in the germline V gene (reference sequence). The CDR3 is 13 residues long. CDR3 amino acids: CASSYDRLTEAFF. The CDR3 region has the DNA TGTGCCAGCAGTTACGACAGACTCACTGAAGCTTTCTTT.

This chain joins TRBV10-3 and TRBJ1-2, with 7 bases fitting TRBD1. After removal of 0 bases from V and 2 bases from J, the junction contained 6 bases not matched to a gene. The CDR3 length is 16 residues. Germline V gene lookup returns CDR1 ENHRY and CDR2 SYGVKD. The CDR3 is CAISESMATGNYGYTF. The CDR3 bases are TGTGCCATCAGTGAGTCGATGGCGACAGGGAACTATGGCTACACCTTC.